Following are 10 T cell receptor beta chains from one sample sequenced in a study of blood T cell repertoires in COVID-19. TCRdb's copy holds only in-frame clones and misses some; the assay was immunoSEQ multiplex PCR. The table lists some 170,000 clones, about 88% of them singletons. The sequenced sample consisted of peripheral blood. These receptors were obtained from a woman older than 75 with acute or convalescent COVID-19.

V and J are TRBV6-5 and TRBJ1-2; D gene ambiguous. V was shortened by 0 bases and J by 5 bases, with 10 bases between the two germline ends. The germline gives CDR1 MNHEY, CDR2 SVGAGI. This CDR3 comprises 14 residues. The CDR3 reads CASSYSAGRYGYTF. The CDR3 nucleotides are TGTGCCAGCAGTTACTCAGCCGGGAGGTATGGCTACACCTTC.

J is TRBJ1-4 and V is TRBV9; unclear D gene. The CDR3 is 15 amino acids. Germline CDR1 reads SGDLS; CDR2 reads YYNGEE. Trimming took off 0 bases at V and 0 bases at J, with 6 bases between the two ends. The CDR3 coding sequence is TGTGCCAGCAGCGTAGGGCTTGCAACTAATGAAAAACTGTTTTTT. It specifies CASSVGLATNEKLFF. The full variable domain, completed using reference TRBV9 and TRBJ1-4, is DSGVTQTPKHLITATGQRVTLRCSPRSGDLSVYWYQQSLDQGLQFLIQYYNGEERAKGNILERFSAQQFPDLHSELNLSSLELGDSALYFCASSVGLATNEKLFFGSGTQLSVL.

The J gene is TRBJ2-7, the V gene TRBV7-2; 7 bases match TRBD1. The trim removed 1 base at V and 2 bases at J, leaving 5 bases unmatched. This CDR3 spans 15 amino acids. In germline, CDR1 is SGHTA, CDR2 FQGNSA. The CDR3: CASSLVGQGAYEQYF. The CDR3, as DNA: TGTGCCAGCAGCTTAGTCGGGCAGGGGGCCTACGAGCAGTACTTC.

The chain carries TRBV7-6 and TRBJ1-5; D unclear. The CDR3 spans 15 residues. The V and J ends lost 5 bases and 4 bases respectively, with 15 bases between them. Germline V CDR1 and CDR2: SGHVS, FNYEAQ. CDR3 bases: TGTGCCAGCAGCGCCAGCACAGCTGAAAATCAGCCCCAGCATTTT. Its translation is CASSASTAENQPQHF.

This chain connects TRBV4-2 to TRBJ2-3; maybe TRBD2 (7 bases). Trimming stripped 4 bases from V and 4 bases from J, with 15 bases between. The CDR3 covers 15 residues. Germline V CDR1 and CDR2: LGHNA, YNFKEQ. The CDR3 spells CASSRVGEGADTQYF. The CDR3 DNA is TGTGCCAGCAGCCGGGTGGGGGAGGGGGCAGATACGCAGTATTTT.

V and J are TRBV7-8 and TRBJ2-2, with 7 bases matching TRBD2. CDR1 SGHVS and CDR2 FQNEAQ come from the germline V gene. The junction had 10 bases not matched to a gene; V was cut back by 5 bases and J by 4 bases. The CDR3 contains 16 residues. The CDR3 sequence: CASSLQSGGTTGELFF. The CDR3 coding sequence is TGTGCCAGCAGCCTCCAATCGGGGGGAACCACCGGGGAGCTGTTTTTT. The entire variable domain, with the rest obtained from reference TRBV7-8 and TRBJ2-2, is as follows: GAGVSQSPRYKVAKRGQDVALRCDPISGHVSLFWYQQALGQGPEFLTYFQNEAQLDKSGLPSDRFFAERPEGSVSTLKIQRTQQEDSAVYLCASSLQSGGTTGELFFGEGSRLTVL.

CDR3 sequence reads: CASRPRGTDLYGYTF. CDR3 in DNA: TGTGCCAGTAGGCCCCGAGGTACGGATCTCTATGGCTACACCTTC. The chain carries TRBV19 and TRBJ1-2; D unclear. There are 15 residues in the CDR3. V was cut by 6 bases and J by 4 bases, with 18 bases left in between. In germline, CDR1 is LNHDA, CDR2 SQIVND (reference sequence).

The chain couples TRBV19 to TRBJ1-5; D is undetermined. The CDR3 length is 15 residues. Germline V CDR1 and CDR2: LNHDA, SQIVND (reference sequence). The V end was cut by 5 bases, the J end by 7 bases, with 18 bases between. Here the CDR3 DNA reads TGTGCCAGTAGTTTGTTAGAGGGCTCAGGACAGCCCCAGCATTTT. Translating it yields CASSLLEGSGQPQHF. The whole variable domain, filled in from reference TRBV19 and TRBJ1-5, reads DGGITQSPKYLFRKEGQNVTLSCEQNLNHDAMYWYRQDPGQGLRLIYYSQIVNDFQKGDIAEGYSVSREKKESFPLTVTSAQKNPTAFYLCASSLLEGSGQPQHFGDGTRLSIL.

CDR3 region: CASSESFGLAGVSYEQYF. CDR3 DNA: TGCGCCAGCAGTGAGTCGTTCGGATTAGCGGGAGTCTCCTACGAGCAGTACTTC. This chain joins TRBV10-2 and TRBJ2-7, with 9 bases identical to TRBD2. J gave up 0 bases and V 0 bases, and 9 bases lay outside the gene matches. The CDR3 contains 18 residues. Per germline, CDR1 WSHSY and CDR2 SAAADI.

This clone was counted between two and nine times. The chain is built from TRBV14 and TRBJ2-1; 10 bases agree with TRBD2. There are 15 residues in the CDR3. Germline V lookup: CDR1 SGHDN, CDR2 FVKESK. J lost 7 bases, V lost 3 bases, and 6 bases had no gene match. CDR3 sequence (DNA): TGTGCCAGCAGCCAGGGGACTAGCGAGCAAAATGAGCAGTTCTTC. Encoded protein: CASSQGTSEQNEQFF.